In its sample, the clone carrying this TCR beta chain was seen many times. Its target is not known. These data belong to a study of blood T cells in healthy people across ages. Points from the study as a whole: Compared with aged donors, long-lived donors showed fewer expanded clones, suggesting selection.

Germline V gene lookup returns CDR1 KGHDR and CDR2 SFDVKD. Trimming cost V 3 bases and J 2 bases; bases outside gene matches: 9. The CDR3 runs 17 residues. The authors ran a second PCR of roughly 6 to 11 cycles using a sample-barcoded 5' primer and a J-beta primer mix. TCRdb reprocessed the 5' RACE reads via MiXCR and lists one record per CDR3 protein. The sample lists about 650,000 distinct CDR3 sequences, 45% to 60% seen once, with roughly 12% in the top ten. The receptor comes from a woman of 80 years or more in good health. Material for sequencing was blood. J is TRBJ2-1 and V is TRBV24-1; TRBD2 agrees at 7 bases. The CDR3: CATSDPRWTSPYNEQFF. The CDR3 nucleotides are TGTGCCACCAGTGATCCCAGGTGGACTAGTCCCTACAATGAGCAGTTCTTC.